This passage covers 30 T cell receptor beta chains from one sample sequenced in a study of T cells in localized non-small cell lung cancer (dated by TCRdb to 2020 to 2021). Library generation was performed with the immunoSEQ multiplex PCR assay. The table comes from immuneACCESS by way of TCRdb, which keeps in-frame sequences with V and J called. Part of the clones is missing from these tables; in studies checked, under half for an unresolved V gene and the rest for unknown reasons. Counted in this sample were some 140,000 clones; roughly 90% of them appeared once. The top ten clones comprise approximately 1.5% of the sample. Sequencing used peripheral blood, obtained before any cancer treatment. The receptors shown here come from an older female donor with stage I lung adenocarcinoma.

The CDR3 DNA follows: TGTGCCAGCAGCAAAGTCGGGGGTTCGGCCTACGAGCAGTACTTC. Translation: CASSKVGGSAYEQYF. V gene TRBV21-1 combines with J gene TRBJ2-7; the listed D gene, TRBD2, was not tested against the DNA. TRBV21-1 is a listed pseudogene. The CDR3 has 15 residues.

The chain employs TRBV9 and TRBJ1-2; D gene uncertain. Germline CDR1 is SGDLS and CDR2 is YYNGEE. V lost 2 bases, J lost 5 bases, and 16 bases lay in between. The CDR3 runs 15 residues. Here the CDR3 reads CASSVPGPGLYGYTF. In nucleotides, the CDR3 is TGTGCCAGCAGCGTCCCCGGCCCTGGTCTATATGGCTACACCTTC.

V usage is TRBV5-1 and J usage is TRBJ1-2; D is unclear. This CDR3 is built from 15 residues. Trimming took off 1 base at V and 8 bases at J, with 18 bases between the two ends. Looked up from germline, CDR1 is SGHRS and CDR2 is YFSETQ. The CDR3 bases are TGCGCCAGCAGCTTGCCGGCAGATTCAACGGGAGGCTACACCTTC. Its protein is CASSLPADSTGGYTF.

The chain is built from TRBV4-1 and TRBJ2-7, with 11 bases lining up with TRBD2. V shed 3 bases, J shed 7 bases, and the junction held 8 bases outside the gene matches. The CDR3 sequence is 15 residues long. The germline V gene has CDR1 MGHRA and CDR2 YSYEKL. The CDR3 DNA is TGCGCCAGCAGCCAGCTTAGCGGGAGGGAGCGGGAGCAGTACTTC. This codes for CASSQLSGREREQYF.

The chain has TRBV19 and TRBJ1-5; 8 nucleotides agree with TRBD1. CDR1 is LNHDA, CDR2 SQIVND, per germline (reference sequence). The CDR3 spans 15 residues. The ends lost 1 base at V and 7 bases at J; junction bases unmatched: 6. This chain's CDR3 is CASSIVHDRGQPQHF. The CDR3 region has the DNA TGTGCCAGTAGTATAGTGCATGACAGGGGCCAGCCCCAGCATTTT.

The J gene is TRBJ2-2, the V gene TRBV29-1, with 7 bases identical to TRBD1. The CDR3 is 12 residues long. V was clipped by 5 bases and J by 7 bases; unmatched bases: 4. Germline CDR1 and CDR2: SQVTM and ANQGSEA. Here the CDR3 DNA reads TGCAGCGTTCGAGGGGGCTTCGGGGAGCTGTTTTTT. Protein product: CSVRGGFGELFF.

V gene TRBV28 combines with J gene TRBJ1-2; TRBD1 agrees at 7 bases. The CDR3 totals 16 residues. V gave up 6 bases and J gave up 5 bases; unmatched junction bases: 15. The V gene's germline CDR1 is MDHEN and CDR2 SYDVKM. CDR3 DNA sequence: TGTGCCAGCAGCCCTCTCGGACAACAGGGGCGTTATGGCTACACCTTC. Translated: CASSPLGQQGRYGYTF.

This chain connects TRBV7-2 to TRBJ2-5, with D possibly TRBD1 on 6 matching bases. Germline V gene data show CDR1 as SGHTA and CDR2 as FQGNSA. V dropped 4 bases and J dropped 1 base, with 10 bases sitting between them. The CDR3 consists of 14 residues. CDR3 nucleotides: TGTGCCAGCAGCTCATGGACAGCCCAAGAGACCCAGTACTTC. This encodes CASSSWTAQETQYF.

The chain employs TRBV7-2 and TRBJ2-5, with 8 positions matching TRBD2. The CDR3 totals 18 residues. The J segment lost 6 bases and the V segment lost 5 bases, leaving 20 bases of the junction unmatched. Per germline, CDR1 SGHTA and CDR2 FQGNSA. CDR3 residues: CASSLNPAGGLSGKTQYF. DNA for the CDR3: TGTGCCAGCAGCCTGAACCCGGCGGGAGGTCTTTCGGGGAAGACCCAGTACTTC.

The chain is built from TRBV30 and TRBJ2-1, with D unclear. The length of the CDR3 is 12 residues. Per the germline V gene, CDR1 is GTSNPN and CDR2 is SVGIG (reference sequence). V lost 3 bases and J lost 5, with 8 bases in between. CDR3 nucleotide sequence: TGTGCCTGGAGAGTGCACCACAATGAGCAGTTCTTC. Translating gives CAWRVHHNEQFF.

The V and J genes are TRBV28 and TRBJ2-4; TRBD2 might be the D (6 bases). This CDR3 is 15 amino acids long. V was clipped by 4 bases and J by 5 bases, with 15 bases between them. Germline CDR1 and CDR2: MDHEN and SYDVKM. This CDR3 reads CASSSVGGVQNIQYF. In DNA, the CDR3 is TGTGCCAGCAGTTCCGTCGGGGGAGTCCAAAACATTCAGTACTTC.

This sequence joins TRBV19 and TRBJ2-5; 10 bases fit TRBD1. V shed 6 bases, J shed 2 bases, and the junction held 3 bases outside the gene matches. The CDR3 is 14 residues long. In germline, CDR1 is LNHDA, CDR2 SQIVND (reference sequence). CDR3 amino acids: CASRDRGKQETQYF. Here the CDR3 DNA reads TGTGCCAGTAGGGACAGGGGGAAACAAGAGACCCAGTACTTC.

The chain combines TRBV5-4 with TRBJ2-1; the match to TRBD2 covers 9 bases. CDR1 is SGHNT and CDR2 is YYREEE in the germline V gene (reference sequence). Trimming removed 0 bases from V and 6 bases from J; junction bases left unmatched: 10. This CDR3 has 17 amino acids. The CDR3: CASSLGRGGRARNEQFF. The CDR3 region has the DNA TGTGCCAGCAGCTTGGGAAGGGGCGGGAGGGCTCGCAATGAGCAGTTCTTC.

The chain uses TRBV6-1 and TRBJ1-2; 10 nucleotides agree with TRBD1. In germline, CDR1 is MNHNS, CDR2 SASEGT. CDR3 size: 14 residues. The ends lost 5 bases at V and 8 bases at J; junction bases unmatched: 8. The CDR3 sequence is CASSRGTGVDGYTF. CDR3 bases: TGTGCCAGCAGTAGGGGGACAGGGGTCGACGGCTACACCTTC.

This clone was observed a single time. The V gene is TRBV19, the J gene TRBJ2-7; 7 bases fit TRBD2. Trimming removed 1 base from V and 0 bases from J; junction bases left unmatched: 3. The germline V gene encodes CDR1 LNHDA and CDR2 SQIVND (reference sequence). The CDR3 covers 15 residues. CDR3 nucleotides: TGTGCCAGTAGTATAGGCGGGAGTAGCTCCTACGAGCAGTACTTC. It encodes CASSIGGSSSYEQYF.

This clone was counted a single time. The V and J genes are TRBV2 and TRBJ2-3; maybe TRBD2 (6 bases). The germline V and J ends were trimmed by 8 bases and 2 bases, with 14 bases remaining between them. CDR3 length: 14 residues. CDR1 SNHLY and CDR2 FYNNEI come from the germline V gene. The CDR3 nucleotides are TGTGCCAGCGGAGGGGCTAGTTCCACAGATACGCAGTATTTT. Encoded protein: CASGGASSTDTQYF.

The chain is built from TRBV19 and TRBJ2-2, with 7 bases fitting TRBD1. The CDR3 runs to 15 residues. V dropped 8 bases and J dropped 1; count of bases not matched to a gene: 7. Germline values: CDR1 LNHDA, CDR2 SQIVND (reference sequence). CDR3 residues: CASSYRGLNTGELFF. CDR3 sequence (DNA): TGTGCCAGTTCGTACAGGGGTTTGAACACCGGGGAGCTGTTTTTT.

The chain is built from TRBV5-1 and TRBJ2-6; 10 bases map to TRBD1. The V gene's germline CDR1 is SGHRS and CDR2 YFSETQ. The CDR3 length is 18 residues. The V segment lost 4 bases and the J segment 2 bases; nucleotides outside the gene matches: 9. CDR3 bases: TGCGCCAGCAGCCCGGGGGACAGGGGAATACCTGGGGCCAACGTCCTGACTTTC. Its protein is CASSPGDRGIPGANVLTF.

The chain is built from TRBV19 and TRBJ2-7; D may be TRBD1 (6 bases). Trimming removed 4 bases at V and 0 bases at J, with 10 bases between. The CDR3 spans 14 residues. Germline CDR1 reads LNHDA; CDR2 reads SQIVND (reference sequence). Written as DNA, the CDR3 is TGTGCCAGTAGTAAGACAGGAGTCTCCTACGAGCAGTACTTC. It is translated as CASSKTGVSYEQYF.

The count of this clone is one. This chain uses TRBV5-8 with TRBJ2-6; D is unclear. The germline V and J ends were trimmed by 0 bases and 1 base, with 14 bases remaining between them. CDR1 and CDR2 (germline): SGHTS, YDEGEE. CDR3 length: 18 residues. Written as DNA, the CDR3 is TGTGCCAGCAGCTTGGTGGTAGGGTGGCGATCTGGGGCCAACGTCCTGACTTTC. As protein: CASSLVVGWRSGANVLTF.

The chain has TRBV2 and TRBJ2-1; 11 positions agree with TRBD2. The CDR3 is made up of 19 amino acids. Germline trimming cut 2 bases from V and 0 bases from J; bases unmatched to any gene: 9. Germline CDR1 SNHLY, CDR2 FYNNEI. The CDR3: CASSEPGLAGESSYNEQFF. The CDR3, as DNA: TGTGCCAGCAGTGAACCCGGACTAGCGGGCGAGAGCTCCTACAATGAGCAGTTCTTC.

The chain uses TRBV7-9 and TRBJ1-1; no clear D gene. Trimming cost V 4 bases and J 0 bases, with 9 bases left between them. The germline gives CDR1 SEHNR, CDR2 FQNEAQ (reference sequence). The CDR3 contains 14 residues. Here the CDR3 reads CASSSRVVNTEAFF. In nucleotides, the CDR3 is TGTGCCAGCAGCTCTAGGGTGGTGAACACTGAAGCTTTCTTT.

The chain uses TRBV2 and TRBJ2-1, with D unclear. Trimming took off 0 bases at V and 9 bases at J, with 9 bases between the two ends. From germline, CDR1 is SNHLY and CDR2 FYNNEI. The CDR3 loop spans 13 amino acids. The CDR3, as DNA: TGTGCCAGCAGTGAAGCAGGTCCAGCTGAGCAGTTCTTC. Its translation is CASSEAGPAEQFF.

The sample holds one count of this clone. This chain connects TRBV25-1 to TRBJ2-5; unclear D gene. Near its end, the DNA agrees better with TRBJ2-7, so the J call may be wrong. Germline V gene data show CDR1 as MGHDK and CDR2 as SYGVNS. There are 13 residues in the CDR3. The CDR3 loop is CASSDLLPYEQYF. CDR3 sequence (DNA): TGTGCCAGCAGTGACTTGCTCCCCTACGAGCAGTACTTC.

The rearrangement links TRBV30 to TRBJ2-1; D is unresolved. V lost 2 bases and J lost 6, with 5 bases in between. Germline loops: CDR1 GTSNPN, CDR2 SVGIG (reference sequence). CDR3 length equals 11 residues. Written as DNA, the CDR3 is TGTGCCTGGAGTCAGGCCAATGAGCAGTTCTTC. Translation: CAWSQANEQFF.

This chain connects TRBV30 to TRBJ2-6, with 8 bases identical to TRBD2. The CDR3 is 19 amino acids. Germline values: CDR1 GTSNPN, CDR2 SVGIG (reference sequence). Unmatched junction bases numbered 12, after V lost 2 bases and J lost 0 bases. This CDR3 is CAWSSTGGGGPSGANVLTF. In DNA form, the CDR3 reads TGTGCCTGGAGTTCAACGGGGGGCGGGGGGCCCTCTGGGGCCAACGTCCTGACTTTC.

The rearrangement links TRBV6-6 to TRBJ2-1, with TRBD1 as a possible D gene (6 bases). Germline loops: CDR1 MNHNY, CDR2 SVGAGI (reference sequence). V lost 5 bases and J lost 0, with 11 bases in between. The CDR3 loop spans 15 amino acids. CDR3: CASSKTGSSYNEQFF. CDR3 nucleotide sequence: TGTGCCAGCAGTAAGACAGGTAGCTCCTACAATGAGCAGTTCTTC.

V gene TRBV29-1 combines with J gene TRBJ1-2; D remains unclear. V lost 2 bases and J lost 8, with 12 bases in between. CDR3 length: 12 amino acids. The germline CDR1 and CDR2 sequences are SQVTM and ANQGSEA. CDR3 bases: TGCAGCGTTGAACGGACCCTTTTGGGCTACACCTTC. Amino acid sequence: CSVERTLLGYTF.

The CDR3 reads CASSLGTRETQYF. DNA of the CDR3: TGTGCCAGCAGCTTGGGGACTAGAGAGACCCAGTACTTC. J is TRBJ2-5 and V is TRBV5-6; 7 nucleotides match TRBD2. CDR3 length: 13 amino acids. J gave up 4 bases and V 0 bases, and 0 bases lay outside the gene matches. Germline CDR1 reads SGHDT; CDR2 reads YYEEEE.

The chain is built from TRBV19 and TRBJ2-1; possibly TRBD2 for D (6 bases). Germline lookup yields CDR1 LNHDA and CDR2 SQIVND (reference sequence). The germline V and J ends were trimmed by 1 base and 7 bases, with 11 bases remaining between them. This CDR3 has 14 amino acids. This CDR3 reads CASSIGPGRNEQFF. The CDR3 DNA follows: TGTGCCAGTAGTATAGGCCCAGGGAGGAATGAGCAGTTCTTC. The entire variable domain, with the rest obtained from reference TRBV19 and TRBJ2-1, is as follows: DGGITQSPKYLFRKEGQNVTLSCEQNLNHDAMYWYRQDPGQGLRLIYYSQIVNDFQKGDIAEGYSVSREKKESFPLTVTSAQKNPTAFYLCASSIGPGRNEQFFGPGTRLTVL.